One sample yielded the 7 T cell receptor beta chains listed below, sequenced in a study of Graves' ophthalmopathy and Graves' hyperthyroidism. Transcripts of RNA were the source for amplifying TCR beta CDR3 regions. RT-PCR with HTBI primers came first, then second-round multiplex PCR. A single record per CDR3 protein comes from TCRdb applying MiXCR to the multiplex PCR reads. The profile covers 300,000 to 400,000 distinct CDR3 sequences, with 17% appearing a single time and 2.4% taken by the ten largest. The sequencing sample was made of peripheral blood. The receptors come from an adult woman with stable Graves' hyperthyroidism.

The J gene is TRBJ2-7, the V gene TRBV15; TRBD2 might be the D (5 bases). The CDR3 has 15 amino acids. Germline assignment: CDR1 LNHNV and CDR2 YYDKDF (reference sequence). V gave up 1 base and J gave up 0 bases, with 10 bases separating them. DNA for the CDR3: TGTGCCACCAGCAGAGCTCTAGCTTCCTCCTACGAGCAGTACTTC. Protein: CATSRALASSYEQYF.

This chain connects TRBV28 to TRBJ2-2; D possibly corresponds to TRBD2 (6 bases). V lost 5 bases and J 2 bases, leaving 18 bases between the germline ends. CDR1 is MDHEN, CDR2 SYDVKM, per germline. This CDR3 contains 17 residues. The CDR3 region is CASSPILRDFNTGELFF. Here the CDR3 DNA reads TGTGCCAGCAGTCCCATACTCCGGGACTTTAACACCGGGGAGCTGTTTTTT.

This clonotype was seen ten or more times. Its ends do not fully match the called genes, so a read error is possible. The CDR3 nucleotides read TGTGCCAGCAGTTTAGGAGGTCAGCCCCAGCATTTT. It is translated as CASSLGGQPQHF. This chain links TRBV13 with TRBJ1-5; no clear D. The CDR3 has 12 residues. The germline CDR1 and CDR2 sequences are PRHDT and FYEKMQ (reference sequence).

This clonotype was counted ten times or more. This chain connects TRBV20-1 to TRBJ2-7; possible D gene TRBD2, 5 bases. V lost 0 bases to trimming and J lost 2 bases, with 11 bases between them. Germline CDR1 reads DFQATT; CDR2 reads SNEGSKA (reference sequence). The CDR3 totals 14 residues. In DNA form, the CDR3 reads TGCAGTGCTAGAGATGGAGGCGGCCCCTACGAGCAGTACTTC. Protein sequence: CSARDGGGPYEQYF.

The chain links TRBV19 to TRBJ2-5; possible D gene TRBD2, 6 bases. CDR3 length: 14 amino acids. V was shortened by 8 bases and J by 5 bases, with 18 bases between the two germline ends. CDR1 is LNHDA and CDR2 is SQIVND in the germline V gene (reference sequence). The CDR3 spells CASGMTRTGETQYF. In nucleotides, the CDR3 is TGTGCCAGTGGAATGACTAGAACCGGGGAGACCCAGTACTTC.

There are many counts of this clonotype. The V call is TRBV4-3, the J call TRBJ1-2; D not resolved. The CDR3 runs 14 residues. Germline CDR1 and CDR2: LGHNA and YSLEER. Trimming removed 0 bases at V and 4 bases at J, with 9 bases between. The CDR3 coding sequence is TGCGCCAGCAGCCAAGATGGTCAACTCTATGGCTACACCTTC. Translated, it gives CASSQDGQLYGYTF.

This clonotype was counted many times. The chain couples TRBV12-3 or TRBV12-4 to TRBJ2-3, with 7 bases fitting TRBD2. V shed 6 bases, J shed 1 base, and the junction held 1 base outside the gene matches. CDR3 size: 13 residues. CDR3 residues: CASRGLGTDTQYF. Here the CDR3 DNA reads TGTGCCAGCAGAGGACTAGGCACAGATACGCAGTATTTT.